These T cell receptor beta chains were read from a single sample in a study of metastatic and nonmetastatic thyroid tumors. TCRdb re-called clones from the PCR reads using MiXCR. The sample yields roughly 22,000 clones, 35% to 45% seen once. The sequencing sample was made of blood. The receptor set was obtained from a male donor with papillary thyroid cancer or a benign thyroid nodule (not recorded which). Some clones in this sample may be carry-over from other donors' samples. CDR3s include the opening cysteine and the closing phenylalanine or tryptophan. Fields, in order: D gene, J gene, clone size, CDR3 length, V gene, CDR3 DNA, CDR3 protein. A D gene is named only where the DNA matches it firmly. Clone size is given for some rows only: seen once, a few or many times, or a class if the clone is expanded.

NA | TRBJ1-4 | NA | 16 | TRBV7-2 | TGTGCCAGCAGCTTAGCTATCCCAGGCCCTAATGAAAAACTGTTTTTT | CASSLAIPGPNEKLFF
TRBD2 | TRBJ2-3 | many | 16 | TRBV19 | TGTGCCAGTAGTATATTAGCGGGAGGACTCACAGATACGCAGTATTTT | CASSILAGGLTDTQYF
NA | TRBJ1-5 | NA | 15 | TRBV19 | TGTGCCAGTAGAGAACAGGGACGACGGGGTCAGCCCCAGCATTTT | CASREQGRRGQPQHF
NA | TRBJ2-5 | many | 13 | TRBV7-2 | NA | CASSLGWGRGTYF
NA | TRBJ1-5 | NA | 13 | TRBV30 | TGTGCCTGGAGTCCTACTAGGGATCAGCCCCAGCATTTT | CAWSPTRDQPQHF
NA | TRBJ2-7 | many | 12 | TRBV30 | TGTGCCTGGAGTGTCGGCCGCGGGGCGCAGTACTTC | CAWSVGRGAQYF
TRBD2 | TRBJ2-3 | medium-sized | 13 | TRBV20-1 | TGCAGTGCTAGAGATGCCCGGGGGGGGAGTGGGTATTTT | CSARDARGGSGYF
NA | TRBJ1-2 | few | 12 | TRBV30 | TGTGCCTGTCCCGCGGGGGTGGGCGGCTACACCTTC | CACPAGVGGYTF
TRBD1 | TRBJ1-2 | NA | 15 | TRBV7-2 | TGTGCCAGCAGCTTTGGGACAGGAAACACCTATGGCTACACCTTC | CASSFGTGNTYGYTF
NA | TRBJ1-4 | few | 14 | TRBV19 | TGTGCCAGTAGCCCCGCGGCAGGGTATGAAAAACTGTTTTTT | CASSPAAGYEKLFF
TRBD2 | TRBJ2-7 | medium-sized | 14 | TRBV13 | TGTGCCAGCAGCTTTGGGAGGGTCCAATACGAGCAGTACTTC | CASSFGRVQYEQYF
NA | TRBJ1-5 | once | 16 | TRBV2 | TGTGCCAGCAGTGACGTAGGCAGACAAGGCAATCAGCCCCAGCATTTT | CASSDVGRQGNQPQHF
NA | TRBJ2-7 | NA | 13 | TRBV9 | TGTGCCAACGACACGGACGGGTCCTACGAGCAGTACTTC | CANDTDGSYEQYF
TRBD2 | TRBJ2-1 | many | 15 | TRBV5-1 | TGCGCCAGCAGCCCCGGGACTAGCGGCTACAATGAGCAGTTCTTC | CASSPGTSGYNEQFF
TRBD2 | TRBJ2-1 | few | 16 | TRBV27 | TGTGCCAGCAGACTACTAGCGGGAGCCACCTACAATGAGCAGTTCTTC | CASRLLAGATYNEQFF
TRBD1 | TRBJ1-4 | NA | 14 | TRBV30 | TGTGCCTGGAGTCTGGGGACAGGGTCCGAAAAACTGTTTTTT | CAWSLGTGSEKLFF
NA | TRBJ2-2 | medium-sized | 16 | TRBV20-1 | TGCAGTGCTAGAGATGTTCTGCGGGTACCGACCGGGGAGCTGTTTTTT | CSARDVLRVPTGELFF
TRBD1 | TRBJ2-6 | few | 17 | TRBV2 | TGTGCCAGCCGACAGGGATCAGCTAGCTCTGGGGCCAACGTCCTGACTTTC | CASRQGSASSGANVLTF
NA | TRBJ1-1 | medium-sized | 16 | TRBV15 | TGTGCCACCAGCAGAGATCGGCAATCAAGGAACACTGAAGCTTTCTTT | CATSRDRQSRNTEAFF
NA | TRBJ1-1 | medium-sized | 15 | TRBV9 | TGTGCCAGCAGCGTGAGTTATAGGGGATCAACTGAAGCTTTCTTT | CASSVSYRGSTEAFF
NA | TRBJ2-7 | NA | 12 | TRBV11-3 | TGTGCCAGCGAGATGGGACGGGGCGAGCAGTACTTC | CASEMGRGEQYF
TRBD2 | TRBJ2-1 | NA | 17 | TRBV4-2 | TGTGCCAGCAGCCCGGAGGGACTAGACTTTTCCTACAATGAGCAGTTCTTC | CASSPEGLDFSYNEQFF